One T cell receptor beta chain is described in this entry. Its matching antigen is unknown. Germline CDR1 SEHNR, CDR2 FQNEAQ (reference sequence). After removal of 3 bases from V and 9 bases from J, the junction contained 11 bases not matched to a gene. The CDR3 contains 16 residues. 60 Vbeta and 13 Jbeta primers were used in PCR. TCRdb keeps only in-frame clones here, not all; method: immunoSEQ multiplex PCR. The sample records 150,000 or so clones, 70% to 90% being singletons. This specimen comes from a study of cytomegalovirus exposure and HLA in healthy donors. Study outcomes and limitations: A later analysis found common viral pathogens apparently linked to several of the most significant clusters.

This TCR derives from a woman in her forties in good health and CMV-seropositive. The sequenced sample was PBMCs. The chain links TRBV7-9 to TRBJ2-1; 10 nucleotides agree with TRBD2. The CDR3: CASSLSSGRAWGEQFF. DNA of the CDR3: TGTGCCAGCAGCTTGAGCAGCGGGAGGGCATGGGGTGAGCAGTTCTTC. Full variable domain (remainder filled in from reference TRBV7-9 and TRBJ2-1): DTGVSQNPRHKITKRGQNVTFRCDPISEHNRLYWYRQTLGQGPEFLTYFQNEAQLEKSRLLSDRFSAERPKGSFSTLEIQRTEQGDSAMYLCASSLSSGRAWGEQFFGPGTRLTVL.